This entry is about one TCR beta chain. Its specificity is not known. This sample stems from a study of a mutant IDH1 vaccine in newly diagnosed glioma. Study-level background: Treated patients, approximately 60% male and around 38% female, averaged roughly 43 years of age. Every participant had undergone radiotherapy, temozolomide, or both before, and most underwent both. Study-level results: Variations in leading peripheral T cell clonotypes appeared to have no connection with pseudoprogression.

Time point reported: baseline, week 1 (first vaccination visit). Treatment given: pre-vaccination baseline after standard-of-care therapy. Astrocytomas found in donors were new, WHO grade 3 or 4, IDH1-mutant and ATRX-lost. This CDR3 has 13 amino acids. Germline V gene lookup returns CDR1 SNHLY and CDR2 FYNNEI. The junction had 4 bases not matched to a gene; V was cut back by 4 bases and J by 8 bases. Clones were read by immunoSEQ multiplex PCR, and TCRdb kept only the in-frame ones, dropping some. The sample holds about 68,000 clones, around 79% seen once. Sequences were derived from PBMCs, sampled from a glioma patient treated with radiotherapy, temozolomide or both. This sequence was found in a man in his fifties or sixties with glioma. The chain links TRBV2 to TRBJ1-4, with 7 bases lining up with TRBD1. The CDR3: CASSAGQKEKLFF. The CDR3, as DNA: TGTGCCAGCAGTGCGGGACAGAAAGAAAAACTGTTTTTT.